These 3 T cell receptor beta chains came from one sample sequenced in a study of CD8+ T cells in alopecia areata. Sequencing templates came from extracted RNA that was reverse transcribed into cDNA. Clones were sequenced by immunoSEQ multiplex PCR, and TCRdb holds only the in-frame ones, with some missing. The sample holds 95,000 to 120,000 clones, roughly three fifths seen once. Regarding treatment: oral pan-JAK inhibitor, 5-10 mg twice daily. The sequences come from CD4+ T cells sorted from blood, collected at week 24, from a patient treated with tofacitinib. Every receptor here comes from a human donor with alopecia areata.

The chain carries TRBV5-1 and TRBJ1-2, with 9 bases lining up with TRBD1. The CDR3 covers 12 residues. Germline V gene lookup returns CDR1 SGHRS and CDR2 YFSETQ. V was clipped by 4 bases and J by 7 bases; unmatched bases: 2. For the CDR3, the DNA is TGCGCCAGCAGCGCGGACAGGGGTGGCTACACCTTC. Its protein is CASSADRGGYTF.

The V and J genes are TRBV28 and TRBJ2-7; D is undetermined. V dropped 6 bases and J dropped 9 bases, with 12 bases sitting between them. CDR3 length: 11 amino acids. The germline CDR1 and CDR2 sequences are MDHEN and SYDVKM. The CDR3 spells CASSTGRAQYF. CDR3 coding DNA: TGTGCCAGCAGCACGGGTAGGGCGCAGTACTTC.

This sequence joins TRBV29-1 and TRBJ2-2; 7 nucleotides match TRBD2. Losses at the gene ends were 3 bases for V and 5 bases for J; bases not matched to a gene: 12. The CDR3 has 16 amino acids. CDR1 SQVTM and CDR2 ANQGSEA come from the germline V gene. The CDR3 is CSVESRAGSITGELFF. CDR3 DNA sequence: TGCAGCGTTGAGTCTCGAGCGGGGTCAATTACCGGGGAGCTGTTTTTT.